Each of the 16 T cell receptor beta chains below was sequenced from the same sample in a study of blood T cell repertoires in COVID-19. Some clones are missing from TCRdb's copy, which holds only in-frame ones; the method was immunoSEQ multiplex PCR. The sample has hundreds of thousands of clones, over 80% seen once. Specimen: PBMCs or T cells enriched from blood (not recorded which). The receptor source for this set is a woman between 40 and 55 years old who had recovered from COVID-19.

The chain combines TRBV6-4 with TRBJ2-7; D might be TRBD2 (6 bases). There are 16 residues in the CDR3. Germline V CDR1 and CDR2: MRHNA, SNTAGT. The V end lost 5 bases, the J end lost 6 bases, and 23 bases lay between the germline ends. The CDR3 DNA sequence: TGTGCCAGCAGTATCCGAGGGCAGGGACTCACGCCCGAGCAGTACGTC. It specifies CASSIRGQGLTPEQYV.

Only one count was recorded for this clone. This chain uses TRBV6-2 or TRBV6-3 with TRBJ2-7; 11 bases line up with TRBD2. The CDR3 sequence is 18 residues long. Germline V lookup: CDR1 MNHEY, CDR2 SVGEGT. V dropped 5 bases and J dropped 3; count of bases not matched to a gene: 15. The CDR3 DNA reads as TGTGCCAGCAGTACATCTAGCGGGAGGACGGACCGGGGCTACGAGCAGTACGTC. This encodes CASSTSSGRTDRGYEQYV.

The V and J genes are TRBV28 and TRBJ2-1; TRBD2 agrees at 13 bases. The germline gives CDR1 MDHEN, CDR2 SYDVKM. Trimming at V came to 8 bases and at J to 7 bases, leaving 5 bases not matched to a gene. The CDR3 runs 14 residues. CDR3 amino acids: CASYGLAGDNEQFF. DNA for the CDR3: TGTGCCAGCTACGGACTAGCGGGGGATAATGAGCAGTTCTTC.

DNA for the CDR3: TGTGCCAGCAGCGACAGGGTTTATGGCTACACCTTC. Amino acid sequence: CASSDRVYGYTF. This chain links TRBV11-2 with TRBJ1-2, with 7 bases lining up with TRBD1. From germline, CDR1 is SGHAT and CDR2 FQNNGV. V shed 5 bases and J 5 bases; nucleotides not matched to a gene: 2. The length of the CDR3 is 12 residues.

CDR3 in amino acids: CASFRDFGNEQYF. DNA for the CDR3: TGTGCCAGCTTCCGGGACTTCGGGAACGAGCAGTACTTC. The rearrangement joins TRBV18 to TRBJ2-7, with D perhaps TRBD2 (6 bases). The CDR3 extends over 13 amino acids. Looked up from germline, CDR1 is KGHSH and CDR2 is LQKENI. Trimming cost V 7 bases and J 5 bases, with 15 bases left between them.

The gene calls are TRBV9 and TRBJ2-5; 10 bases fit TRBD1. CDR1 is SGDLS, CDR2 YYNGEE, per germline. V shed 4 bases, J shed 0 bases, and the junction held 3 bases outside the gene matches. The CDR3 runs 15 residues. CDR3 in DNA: TGTGCCAGCAGCTTGGGACAGGGGTACCAAGAGACCCAGTACTTC. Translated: CASSLGQGYQETQYF.

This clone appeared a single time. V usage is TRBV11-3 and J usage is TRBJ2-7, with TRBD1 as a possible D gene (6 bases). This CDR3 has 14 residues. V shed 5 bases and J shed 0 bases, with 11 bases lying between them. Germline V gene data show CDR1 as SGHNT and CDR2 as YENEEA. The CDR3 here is CASSIMGASYEQYV. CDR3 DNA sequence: TGTGCCAGCAGCATAATGGGGGCCTCCTACGAGCAGTACGTC.

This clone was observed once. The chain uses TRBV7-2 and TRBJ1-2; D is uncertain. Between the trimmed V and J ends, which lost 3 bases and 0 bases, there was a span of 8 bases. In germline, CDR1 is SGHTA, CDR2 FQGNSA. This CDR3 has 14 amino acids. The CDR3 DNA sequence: TGTGCCAGCAGCTTTCTTACGGCTAACTATGGCTACACCTTC. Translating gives CASSFLTANYGYTF.

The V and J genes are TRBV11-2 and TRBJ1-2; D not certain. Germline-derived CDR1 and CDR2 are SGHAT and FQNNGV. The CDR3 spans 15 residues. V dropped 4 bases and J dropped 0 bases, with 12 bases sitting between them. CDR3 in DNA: TGTGCCAGCAGCTCTATACGGGGAGCTAACTATGGCTACACCTTC. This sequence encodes CASSSIRGANYGYTF.

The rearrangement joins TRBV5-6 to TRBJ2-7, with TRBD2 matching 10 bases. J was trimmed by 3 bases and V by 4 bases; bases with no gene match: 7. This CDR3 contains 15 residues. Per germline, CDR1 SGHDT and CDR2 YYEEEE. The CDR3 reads CASSALAGVNYEQYV. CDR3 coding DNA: TGTGCCAGCAGCGCGCTAGCGGGAGTTAACTACGAGCAGTACGTC.

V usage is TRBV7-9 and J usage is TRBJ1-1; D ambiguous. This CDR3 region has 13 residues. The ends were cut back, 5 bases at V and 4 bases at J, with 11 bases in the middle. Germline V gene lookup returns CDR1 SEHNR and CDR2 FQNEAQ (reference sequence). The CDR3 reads CASSPEVGTEAFF. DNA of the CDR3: TGTGCCAGCAGCCCAGAGGTCGGCACTGAAGCTTTCTTT.

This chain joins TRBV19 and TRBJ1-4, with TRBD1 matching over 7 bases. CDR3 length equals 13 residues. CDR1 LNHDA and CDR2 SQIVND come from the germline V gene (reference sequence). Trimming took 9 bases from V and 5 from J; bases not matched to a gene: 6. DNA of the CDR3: TGTGCCAGCGGGACAGCTAGAAATGAAAAACTGTTTTTT. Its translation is CASGTARNEKLFF.

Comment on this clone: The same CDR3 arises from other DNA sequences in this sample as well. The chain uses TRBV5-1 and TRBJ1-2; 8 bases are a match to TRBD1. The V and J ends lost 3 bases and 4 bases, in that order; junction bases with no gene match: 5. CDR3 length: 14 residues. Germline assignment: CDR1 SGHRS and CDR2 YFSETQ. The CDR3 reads CASSYGQGGYGYTF. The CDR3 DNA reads TGCGCCAGCAGCTATGGACAGGGTGGCTATGGCTACACCTTC.

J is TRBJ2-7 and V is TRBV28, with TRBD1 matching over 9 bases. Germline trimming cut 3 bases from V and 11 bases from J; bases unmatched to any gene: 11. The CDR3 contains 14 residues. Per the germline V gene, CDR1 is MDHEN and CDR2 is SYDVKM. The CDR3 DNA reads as TGTGCCAGCAGTTTTCGTTCGACAGGGGGAGGGGAGTACTTC. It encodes CASSFRSTGGGEYF. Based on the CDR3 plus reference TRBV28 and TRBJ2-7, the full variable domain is DVKVTQSSRYLVKRTGEKVFLECVQDMDHENMFWYRQDPGLGLRLIYFSYDVKMKEKGDIPEGYSVSREKKERFSLILESASTNQTSMYLCASSFRSTGGGEYFGPGTRLTVT.

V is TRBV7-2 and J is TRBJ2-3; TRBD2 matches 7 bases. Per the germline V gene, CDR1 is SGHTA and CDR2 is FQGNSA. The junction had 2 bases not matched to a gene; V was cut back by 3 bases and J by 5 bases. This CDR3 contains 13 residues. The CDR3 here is CASSLSGVDTQYF. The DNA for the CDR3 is TGTGCCAGCAGCTTGAGCGGGGTAGATACGCAGTATTTT.

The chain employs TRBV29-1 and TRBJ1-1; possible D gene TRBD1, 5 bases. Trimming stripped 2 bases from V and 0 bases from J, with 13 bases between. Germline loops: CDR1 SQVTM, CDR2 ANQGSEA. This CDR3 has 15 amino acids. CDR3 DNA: TGCAGCGTTGAAAAGTCAGGGCAAATGAACACTGAAGCTTTCTTT. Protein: CSVEKSGQMNTEAFF.